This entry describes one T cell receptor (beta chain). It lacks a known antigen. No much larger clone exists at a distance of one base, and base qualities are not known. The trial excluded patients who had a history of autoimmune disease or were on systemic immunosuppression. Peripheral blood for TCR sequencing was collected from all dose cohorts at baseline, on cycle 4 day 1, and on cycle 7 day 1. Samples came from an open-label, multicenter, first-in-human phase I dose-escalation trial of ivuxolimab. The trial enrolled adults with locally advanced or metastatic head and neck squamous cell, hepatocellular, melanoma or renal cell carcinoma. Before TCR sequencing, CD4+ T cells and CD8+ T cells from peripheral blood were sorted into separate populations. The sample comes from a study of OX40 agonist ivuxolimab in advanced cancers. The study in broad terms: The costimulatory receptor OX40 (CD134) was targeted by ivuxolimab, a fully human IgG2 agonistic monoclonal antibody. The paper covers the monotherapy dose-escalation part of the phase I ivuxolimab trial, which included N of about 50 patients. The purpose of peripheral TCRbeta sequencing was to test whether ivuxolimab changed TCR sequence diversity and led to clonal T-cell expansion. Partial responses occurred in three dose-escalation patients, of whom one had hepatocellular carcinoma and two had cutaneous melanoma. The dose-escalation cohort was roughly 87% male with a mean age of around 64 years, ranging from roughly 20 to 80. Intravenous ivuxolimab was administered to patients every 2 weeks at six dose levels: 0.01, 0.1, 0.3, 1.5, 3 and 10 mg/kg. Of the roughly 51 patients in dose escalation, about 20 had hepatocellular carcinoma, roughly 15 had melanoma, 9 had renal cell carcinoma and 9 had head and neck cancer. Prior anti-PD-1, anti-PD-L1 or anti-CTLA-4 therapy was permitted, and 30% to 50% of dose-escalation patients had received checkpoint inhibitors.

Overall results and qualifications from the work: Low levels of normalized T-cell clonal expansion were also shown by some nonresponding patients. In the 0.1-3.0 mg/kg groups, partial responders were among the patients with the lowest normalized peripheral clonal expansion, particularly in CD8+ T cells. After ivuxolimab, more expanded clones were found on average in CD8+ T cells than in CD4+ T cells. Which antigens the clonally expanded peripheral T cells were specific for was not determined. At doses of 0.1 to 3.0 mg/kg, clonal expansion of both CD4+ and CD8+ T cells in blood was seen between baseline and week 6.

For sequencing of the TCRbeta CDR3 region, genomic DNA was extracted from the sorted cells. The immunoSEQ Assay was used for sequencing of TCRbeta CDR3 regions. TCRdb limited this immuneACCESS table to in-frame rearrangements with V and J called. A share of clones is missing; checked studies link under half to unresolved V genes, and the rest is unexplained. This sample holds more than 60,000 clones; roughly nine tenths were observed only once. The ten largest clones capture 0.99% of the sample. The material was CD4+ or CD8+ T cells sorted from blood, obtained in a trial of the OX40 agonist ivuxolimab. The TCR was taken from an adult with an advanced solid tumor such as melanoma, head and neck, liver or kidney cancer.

The DNA sequence is as follows: TGTGCCAGCAGCTTGAACAGGGATATGAACACTGAAGCTTTCTTT. Translated, this is CASSLNRDMNTEAFF. The chain couples TRBV11-2 to TRBJ1-1, and possibly TRBD1, on 6 matching bases. V and J are truncated by 3 bases and 0 bases respectively, leaving an intervening sequence of 11 bases. The germline V gene supplies CDR1 SGHAT and CDR2 FQNNGV. Including the terminal cysteine and phenylalanine, the CDR3 comprises 15 residues. The sequence is cut down to CDR3 DNA, 45 bases in frame from base 1.